The clone carrying this T cell receptor (beta chain) was recorded at least ten times. These data come from a study of T-cell reconstitution after alpha-beta-depleted transplantation in children. This sample's TCRbeta library carried unique molecular identifier barcodes. One entry per CDR3 protein, called by TCRdb with MiXCR from the PCR reads. The sample has 350,000 to 400,000 distinct CDR3 sequences; less than 15% are singletons. V shed 6 bases and J 6 bases; nucleotides not matched to a gene: 9. This CDR3 comprises 17 residues. CDR1 is MDHEN and CDR2 is SYDVKM in the germline V gene. Specimen: PBMCs, collected from the stem cell graft. This rearrangement joins TRBV28 to TRBJ2-4; 15 bases line up with TRBD2. The sequence was obtained from a human donor who donated a stem cell graft to a child with Fanconi anemia. The CDR3 region is CASSLGLAGGSGNIQYF. DNA of the CDR3: TGTGCCAGCAGCCTCGGACTAGCGGGGGGGTCAGGAAACATTCAGTACTTC.